Described below is a single T cell receptor beta chain sequence and its context. The sample is drawn from a study of blood T cell repertoires in COVID-19. Study details: Nucleic acid was either cDNA or gDNA, and it came from T cells, B-cell-depleted T cells, or PBMCs.

The repertoire was sequenced with immunoSEQ multiplex PCR; TCRdb's copy has only in-frame clones and lacks some. The repertoire holds approximately 200,000 clones, with approximately 90% as singletons. This CDR3 is built from 15 residues. Germline CDR1 and CDR2: SGHRS and YFSETQ. The trim removed 3 bases at V and 4 bases at J, leaving 5 bases unmatched. Participants came from under 30 US areas, aged roughly 18 to 100 years. Among Cohort 3 donors, those recovered had two negative PCRs, clearance, or symptom resolution. The clonotype was recovered from a man in his thirties or forties who had recovered from COVID-19. The rearrangement links TRBV5-1 to TRBJ2-1, with 9 bases fitting TRBD1. Sequencing input: PBMCs or T cells enriched from blood (not recorded which). The CDR3 spells CASSSGTGLYNEQFF. The CDR3 DNA sequence: TGCGCCAGCAGCTCAGGGACAGGGCTGTACAATGAGCAGTTCTTC.